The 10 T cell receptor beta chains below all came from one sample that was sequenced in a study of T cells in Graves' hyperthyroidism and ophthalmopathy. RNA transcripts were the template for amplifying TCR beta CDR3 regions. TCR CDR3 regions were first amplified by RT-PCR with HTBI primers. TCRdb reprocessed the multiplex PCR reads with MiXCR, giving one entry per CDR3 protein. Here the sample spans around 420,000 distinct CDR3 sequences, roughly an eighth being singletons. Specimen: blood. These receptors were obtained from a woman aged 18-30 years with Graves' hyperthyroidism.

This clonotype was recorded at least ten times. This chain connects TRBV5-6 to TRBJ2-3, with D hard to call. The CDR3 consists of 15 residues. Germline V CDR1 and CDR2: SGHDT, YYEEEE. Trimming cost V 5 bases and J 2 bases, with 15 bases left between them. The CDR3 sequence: CASRAGPTHTDTQYF. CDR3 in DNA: TGTGCCAGCAGAGCCGGGCCTACCCACACAGATACGCAGTATTTT.

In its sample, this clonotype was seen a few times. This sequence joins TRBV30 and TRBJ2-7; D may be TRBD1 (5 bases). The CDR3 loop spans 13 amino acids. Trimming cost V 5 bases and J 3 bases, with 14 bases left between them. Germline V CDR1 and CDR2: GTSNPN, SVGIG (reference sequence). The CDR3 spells CAWGVGALYEQYF. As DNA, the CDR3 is TGTGCCTGGGGGGTTGGGGCCCTCTACGAGCAGTACTTC.

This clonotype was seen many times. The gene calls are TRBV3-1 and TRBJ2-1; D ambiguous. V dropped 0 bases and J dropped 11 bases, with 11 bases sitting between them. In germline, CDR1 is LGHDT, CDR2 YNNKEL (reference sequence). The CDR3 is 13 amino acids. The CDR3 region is CASSQDLGEKQFF. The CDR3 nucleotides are TGTGCCAGCAGCCAAGACCTAGGAGAGAAGCAGTTCTTC.

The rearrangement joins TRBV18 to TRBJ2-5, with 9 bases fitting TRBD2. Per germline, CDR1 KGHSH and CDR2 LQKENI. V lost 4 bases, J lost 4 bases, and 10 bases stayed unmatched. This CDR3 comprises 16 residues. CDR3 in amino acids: CASSLRLAEAGETQYF. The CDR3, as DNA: TGTGCCAGCTCACTGCGACTAGCGGAGGCAGGAGAGACCCAGTACTTC.

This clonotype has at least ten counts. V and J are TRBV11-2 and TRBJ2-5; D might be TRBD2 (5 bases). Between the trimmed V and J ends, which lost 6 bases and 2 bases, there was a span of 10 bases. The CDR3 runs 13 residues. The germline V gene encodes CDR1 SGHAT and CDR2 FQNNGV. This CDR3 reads CASSRGLQETQYF. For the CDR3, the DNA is TGTGCCAGCAGTCGAGGACTTCAAGAGACCCAGTACTTC.

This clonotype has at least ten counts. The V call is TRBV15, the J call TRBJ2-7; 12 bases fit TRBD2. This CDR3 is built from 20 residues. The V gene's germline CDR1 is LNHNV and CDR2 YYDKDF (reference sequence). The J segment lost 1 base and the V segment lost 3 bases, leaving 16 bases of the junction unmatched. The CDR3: CATSSSLPGLAGILSYEQYF. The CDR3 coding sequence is TGTGCCACCAGCAGTTCCCTACCGGGACTAGCGGGTATACTATCCTACGAGCAGTACTTC.

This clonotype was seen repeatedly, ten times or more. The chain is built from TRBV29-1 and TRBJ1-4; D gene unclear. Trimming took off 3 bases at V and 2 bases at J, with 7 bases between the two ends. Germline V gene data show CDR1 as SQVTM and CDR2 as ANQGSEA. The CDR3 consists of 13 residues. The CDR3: CSVDDGTNEKLFF. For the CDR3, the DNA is TGCAGCGTTGATGACGGTACTAATGAAAAACTGTTTTTT.

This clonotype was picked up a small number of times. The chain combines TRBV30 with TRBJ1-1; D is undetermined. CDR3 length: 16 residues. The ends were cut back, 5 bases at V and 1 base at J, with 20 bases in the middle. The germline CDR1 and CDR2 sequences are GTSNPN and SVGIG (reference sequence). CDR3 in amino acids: CAWSPLREGSNTEAFF. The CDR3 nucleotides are TGTGCCTGGTCCCCCTTGCGGGAGGGTTCGAACACTGAAGCTTTCTTT.

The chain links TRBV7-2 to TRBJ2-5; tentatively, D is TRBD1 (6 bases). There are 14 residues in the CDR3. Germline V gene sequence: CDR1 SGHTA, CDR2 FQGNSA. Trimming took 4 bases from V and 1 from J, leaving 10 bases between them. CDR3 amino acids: CASSSSRGQETQYF. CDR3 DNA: TGTGCCAGCAGCTCCAGCAGGGGCCAAGAGACCCAGTACTTC. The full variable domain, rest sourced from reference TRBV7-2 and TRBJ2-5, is GAGVSQSPSNKVTEKGKDVELRCDPISGHTALYWYRQSLGQGLEFLIYFQGNSAPDKSGLPSDRFSAERTGGSVSTLTIQRTQQEDSAVYLCASSSSRGQETQYFGPGTRLLVL.

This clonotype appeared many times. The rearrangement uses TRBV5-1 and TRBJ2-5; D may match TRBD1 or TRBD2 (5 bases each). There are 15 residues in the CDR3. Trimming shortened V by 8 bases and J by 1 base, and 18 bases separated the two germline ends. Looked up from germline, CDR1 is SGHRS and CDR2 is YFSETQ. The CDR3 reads CASLRDGGSQETQYF. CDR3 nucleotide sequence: TGCGCCAGTCTTCGGGACGGAGGTTCCCAAGAGACCCAGTACTTC.